The subject of this entry is one T cell receptor (beta chain). The data were obtained in a study of blood T cell repertoires in COVID-19. Sequencing used immunoSEQ multiplex PCR; TCRdb keeps in-frame clones, though not all of them. The data show roughly 250,000 clones, 70% to 90% seen once. Germline CDR1 reads PRHDT; CDR2 reads FYEKMQ (reference sequence). The CDR3 extends over 15 amino acids. Trimming left V 2 bases short and J 2 bases short, with 12 bases between. The sample was peripheral blood. The chain is built from TRBV13 and TRBJ1-2, with D perhaps TRBD1 (6 bases). This clonotype originated in a woman aged 40 to 50 with acute or convalescent COVID-19. CDR3 nucleotides: TGTGCCAGCAGCTTATACGGGGGGGCCAACTATGGCTACACCTTC. The encoded protein is CASSLYGGANYGYTF.